The present entry profiles one T cell receptor (beta chain) with its context. At one boundary the junction diverges from the germline segment, which might be a read error. This specimen comes from a study of blood T cell repertoires in COVID-19. In the original processing: By means of reference gene primer amplification, nucleated cell counts were estimated. Sequencing used immunoSEQ multiplex PCR; TCRdb keeps in-frame clones, though not all of them. V and J calls and clone size are copied from that table; D and trimming were computed from the DNA. The sample shows under 450,000 clones, around 87% of them seen only once. This CDR3 region has 16 residues. Germline V gene lookup returns CDR1 MDHEN and CDR2 SYDVKM.

This sequence joins TRBV28 and TRBJ2-7; 13 positions agree with TRBD2. This clonotype was obtained from a man aged 30 to 45 who had recovered from COVID-19. Specimen: PBMCs or T cells enriched from blood (not recorded which). DNA for the CDR3: TGTGCCGGCAGTCCGACTAGCGGGGGGTACTCCTACGAGCAGTACTTC. This codes for CAGSPTSGGYSYEQYF.